This T cell receptor (beta chain) derives from a study of technical replicates of blood from several donors. Measured with immunoSEQ multiplex PCR; TCRdb has only the in-frame clones, and not every one. The sample has 90,000 to 100,000 clones; almost 97% are singletons. This clone was counted a single time. CDR3 length equals 13 residues. The V end lost 10 bases, the J end lost 1 base, and 13 bases lay between the germline ends. In germline, CDR1 is MNHEY, CDR2 SVGAGI. The rearrangement joins TRBV6-5 to TRBJ1-1, with D unclear. The sequencing sample was made of T cells isolated from PBMCs. The TCR was taken from a human donor in good health. The chain's CDR3 is CATLSEPNTEAFF. The CDR3 DNA reads as TGTGCCACGCTGTCGGAGCCGAACACTGAAGCTTTCTTT.